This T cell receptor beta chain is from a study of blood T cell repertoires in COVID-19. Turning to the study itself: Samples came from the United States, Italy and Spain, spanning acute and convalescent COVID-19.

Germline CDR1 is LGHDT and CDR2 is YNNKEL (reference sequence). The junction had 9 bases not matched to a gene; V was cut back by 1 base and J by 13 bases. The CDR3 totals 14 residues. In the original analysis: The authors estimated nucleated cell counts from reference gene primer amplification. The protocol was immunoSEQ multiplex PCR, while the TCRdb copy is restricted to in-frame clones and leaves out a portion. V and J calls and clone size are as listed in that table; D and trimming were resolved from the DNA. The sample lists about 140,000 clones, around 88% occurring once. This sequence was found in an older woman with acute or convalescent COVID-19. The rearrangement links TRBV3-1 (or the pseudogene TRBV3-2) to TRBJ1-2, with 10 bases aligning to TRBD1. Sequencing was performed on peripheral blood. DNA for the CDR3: TGTGCCAGCAGCCAAGGCGACAGGGGGCGATTGAGCACCTTC. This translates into CASSQGDRGRLSTF.